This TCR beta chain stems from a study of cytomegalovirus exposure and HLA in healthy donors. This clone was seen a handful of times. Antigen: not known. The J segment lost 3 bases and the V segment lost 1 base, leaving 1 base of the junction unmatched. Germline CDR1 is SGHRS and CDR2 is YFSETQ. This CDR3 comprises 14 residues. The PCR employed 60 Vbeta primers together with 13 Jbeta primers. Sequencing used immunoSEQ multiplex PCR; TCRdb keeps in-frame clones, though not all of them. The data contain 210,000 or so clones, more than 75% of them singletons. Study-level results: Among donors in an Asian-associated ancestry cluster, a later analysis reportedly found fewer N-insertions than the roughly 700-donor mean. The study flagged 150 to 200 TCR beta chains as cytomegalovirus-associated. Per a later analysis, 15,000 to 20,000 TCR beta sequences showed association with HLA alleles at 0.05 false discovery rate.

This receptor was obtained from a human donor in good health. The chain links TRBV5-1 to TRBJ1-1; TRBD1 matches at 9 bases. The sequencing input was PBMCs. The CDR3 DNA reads TGCGCCAGCAGCTTGAGGACAGGGGACACTGAAGCTTTCTTT. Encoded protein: CASSLRTGDTEAFF.